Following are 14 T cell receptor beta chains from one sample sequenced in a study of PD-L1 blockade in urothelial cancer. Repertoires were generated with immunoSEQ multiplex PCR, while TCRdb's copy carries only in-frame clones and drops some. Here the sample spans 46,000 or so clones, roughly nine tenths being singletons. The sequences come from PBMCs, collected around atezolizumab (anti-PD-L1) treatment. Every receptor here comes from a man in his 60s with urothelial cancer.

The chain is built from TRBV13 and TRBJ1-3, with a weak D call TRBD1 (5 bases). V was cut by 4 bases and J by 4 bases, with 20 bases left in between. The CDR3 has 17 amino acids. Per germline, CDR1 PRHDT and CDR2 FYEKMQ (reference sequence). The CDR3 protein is CASSWTPDSSRGNTIYF. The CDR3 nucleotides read TGTGCCAGCAGCTGGACACCTGATTCCTCCCGGGGAAACACCATATATTTT.

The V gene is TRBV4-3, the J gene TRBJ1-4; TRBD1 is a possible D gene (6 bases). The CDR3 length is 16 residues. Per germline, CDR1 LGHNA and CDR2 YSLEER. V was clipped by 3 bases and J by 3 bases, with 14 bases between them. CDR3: CASSQNPQGPNEKLFF. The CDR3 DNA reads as TGCGCCAGCAGCCAGAATCCACAGGGACCTAATGAAAAACTGTTTTTT.

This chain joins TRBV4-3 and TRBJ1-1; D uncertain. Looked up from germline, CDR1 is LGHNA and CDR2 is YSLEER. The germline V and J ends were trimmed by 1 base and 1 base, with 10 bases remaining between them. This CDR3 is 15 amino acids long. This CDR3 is CASSQGHRQNTEAFF. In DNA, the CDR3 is TGCGCCAGCAGCCAAGGTCACAGACAGAACACTGAAGCTTTCTTT.

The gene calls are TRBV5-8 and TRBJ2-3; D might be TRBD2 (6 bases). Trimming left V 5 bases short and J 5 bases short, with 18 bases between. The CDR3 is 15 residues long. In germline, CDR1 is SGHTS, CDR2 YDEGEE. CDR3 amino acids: CASRPGLRGVDTQYF. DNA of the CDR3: TGTGCCAGCAGGCCGGGACTCCGTGGGGTAGATACGCAGTATTTT. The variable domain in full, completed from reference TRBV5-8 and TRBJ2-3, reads EAGVTQSPTHLIKTRGQQATLRCSPISGHTSVYWYQQALGLGLQFLLWYDEGEERNRGNFPPRFSGRQFPNYSSELNVNALELEDSALYLCASRPGLRGVDTQYFGPGTRLTVL.

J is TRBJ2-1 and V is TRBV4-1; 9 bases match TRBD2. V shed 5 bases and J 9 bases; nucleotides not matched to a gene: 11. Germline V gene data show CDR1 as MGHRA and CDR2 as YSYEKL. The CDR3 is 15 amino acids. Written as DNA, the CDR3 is TGCGCCAGCAGCTCCACGGGCGGGGGGGCACCTGAGCAGTTCTTC. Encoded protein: CASSSTGGGAPEQFF.

CDR3 sequence: CASSLVTVETQYF. CDR3 DNA: TGTGCCAGCAGCTTAGTCACGGTGGAGACCCAGTACTTC. V usage is TRBV11-2 and J usage is TRBJ2-5; no clear D. Germline V gene lookup returns CDR1 SGHAT and CDR2 FQNNGV. CDR3 length equals 13 residues. Trimming took 1 base from V and 5 from J, leaving 8 bases between them.

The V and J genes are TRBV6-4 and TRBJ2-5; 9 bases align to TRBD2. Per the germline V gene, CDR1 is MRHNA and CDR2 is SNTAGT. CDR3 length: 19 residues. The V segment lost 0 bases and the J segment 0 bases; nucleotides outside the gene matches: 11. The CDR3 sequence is CASSDSAGGPEMYQETQYF. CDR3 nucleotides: TGTGCCAGCAGTGACTCAGCGGGGGGCCCTGAGATGTACCAAGAGACCCAGTACTTC.

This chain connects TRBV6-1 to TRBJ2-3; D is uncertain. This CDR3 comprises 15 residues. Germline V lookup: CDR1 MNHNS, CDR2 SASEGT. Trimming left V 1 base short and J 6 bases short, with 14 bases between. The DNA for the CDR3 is TGTGCCAGCAGTGAAGTTAGCTCCGATATGGATACGCAGTATTTT. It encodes CASSEVSSDMDTQYF.

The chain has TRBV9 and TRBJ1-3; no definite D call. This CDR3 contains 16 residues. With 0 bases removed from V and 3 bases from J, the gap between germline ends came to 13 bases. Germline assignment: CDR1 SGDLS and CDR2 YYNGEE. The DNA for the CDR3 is TGTGCCAGCAGCGTAGACCCAGGAAGAGATGGAAACACCATATATTTT. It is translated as CASSVDPGRDGNTIYF.

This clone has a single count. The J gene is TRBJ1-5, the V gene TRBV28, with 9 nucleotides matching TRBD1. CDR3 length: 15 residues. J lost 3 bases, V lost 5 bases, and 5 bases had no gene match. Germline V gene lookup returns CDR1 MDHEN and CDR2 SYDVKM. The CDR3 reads CASSPRDRANQPQHF. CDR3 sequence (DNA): TGTGCCAGCAGTCCAAGGGACAGGGCCAATCAGCCCCAGCATTTT.

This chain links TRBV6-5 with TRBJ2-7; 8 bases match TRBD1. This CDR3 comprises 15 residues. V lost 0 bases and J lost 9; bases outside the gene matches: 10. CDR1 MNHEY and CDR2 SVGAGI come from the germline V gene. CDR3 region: CASSYSPGGGLGQYF. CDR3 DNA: TGTGCCAGCAGTTACTCTCCAGGGGGCGGCCTGGGGCAGTACTTC.

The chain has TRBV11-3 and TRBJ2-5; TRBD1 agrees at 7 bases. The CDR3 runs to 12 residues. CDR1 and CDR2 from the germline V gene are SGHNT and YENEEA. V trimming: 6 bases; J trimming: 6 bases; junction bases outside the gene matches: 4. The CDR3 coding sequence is TGTGCCAGCAGAAGACAGGGACAGACCCAGTACTTC. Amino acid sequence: CASRRQGQTQYF. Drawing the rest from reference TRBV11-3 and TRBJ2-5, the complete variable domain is EAGVVQSPRYKIIEKKQPVAFWCNPISGHNTLYWYLQNLGQGPELLIRYENEEAVDDSQLPKDRFSAERLKGVDSTLKIQPAELGDSAVYLCASRRQGQTQYFGPGTRLLVL.

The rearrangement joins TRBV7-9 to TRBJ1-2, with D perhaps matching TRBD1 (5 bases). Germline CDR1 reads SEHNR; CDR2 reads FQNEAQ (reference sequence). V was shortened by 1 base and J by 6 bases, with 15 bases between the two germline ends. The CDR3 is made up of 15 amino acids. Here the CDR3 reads CASSLVRDGAHGYTF. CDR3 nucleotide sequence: TGTGCCAGCAGCTTAGTCAGGGATGGGGCTCATGGCTACACCTTC. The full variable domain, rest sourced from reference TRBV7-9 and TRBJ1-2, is DTGVSQNPRHKITKRGQNVTFRCDPISEHNRLYWYRQTLGQGPEFLTYFQNEAQLEKSRLLSDRFSAERPKGSFSTLEIQRTEQGDSAMYLCASSLVRDGAHGYTFGSGTRLTVV.

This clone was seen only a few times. The CDR3 nucleotides are TGTGCCAGCAGCTTAGGTGGTCAGGATGGCTACACCTTC. Protein sequence: CASSLGGQDGYTF. The J gene is TRBJ1-2, the V gene TRBV7-9; D remains ambiguous. The V gene lost 1 base and the J gene lost 6 bases, with 9 bases spanning the gap. The germline gives CDR1 SEHNR, CDR2 FQNEAQ (reference sequence). This CDR3 region has 13 residues.